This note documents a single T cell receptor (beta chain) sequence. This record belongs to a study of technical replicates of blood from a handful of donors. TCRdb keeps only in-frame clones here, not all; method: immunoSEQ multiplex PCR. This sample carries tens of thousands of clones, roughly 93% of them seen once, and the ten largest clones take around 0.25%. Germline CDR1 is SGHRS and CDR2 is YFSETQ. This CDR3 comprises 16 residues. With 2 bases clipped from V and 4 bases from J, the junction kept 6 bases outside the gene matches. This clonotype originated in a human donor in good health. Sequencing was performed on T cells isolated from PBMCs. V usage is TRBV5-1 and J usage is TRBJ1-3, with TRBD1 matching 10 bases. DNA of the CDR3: TGCGCCAGCAGCTTTTCCGGGACAGGGGACGGAAACACCATATATTTT. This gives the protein CASSFSGTGDGNTIYF.